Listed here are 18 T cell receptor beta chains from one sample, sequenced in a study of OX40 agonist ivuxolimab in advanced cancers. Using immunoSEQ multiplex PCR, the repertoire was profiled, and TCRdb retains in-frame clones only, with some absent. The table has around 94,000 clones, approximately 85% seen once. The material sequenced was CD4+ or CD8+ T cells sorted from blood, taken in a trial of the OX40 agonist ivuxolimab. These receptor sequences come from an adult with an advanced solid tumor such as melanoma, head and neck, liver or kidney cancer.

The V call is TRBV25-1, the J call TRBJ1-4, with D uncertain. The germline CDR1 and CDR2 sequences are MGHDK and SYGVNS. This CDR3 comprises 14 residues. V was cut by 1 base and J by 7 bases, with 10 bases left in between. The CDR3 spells CASSESSQVEKLFF. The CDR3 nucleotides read TGTGCCAGCAGTGAATCGTCTCAAGTTGAAAAACTGTTTTTT.

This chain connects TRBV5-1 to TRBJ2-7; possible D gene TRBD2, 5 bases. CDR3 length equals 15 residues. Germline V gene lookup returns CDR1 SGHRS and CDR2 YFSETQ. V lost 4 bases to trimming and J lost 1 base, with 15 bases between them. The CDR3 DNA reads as TGCGCCAGCAGCACATCCAGCGGACCTTCCTACGAGCAGTACTTC. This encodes CASSTSSGPSYEQYF.

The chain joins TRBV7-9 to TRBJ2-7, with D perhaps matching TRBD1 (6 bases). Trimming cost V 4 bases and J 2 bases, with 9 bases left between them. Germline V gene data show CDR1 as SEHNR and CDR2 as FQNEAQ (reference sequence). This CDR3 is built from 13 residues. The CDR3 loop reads CASSSRGTYEQYF. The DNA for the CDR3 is TGTGCCAGCAGCTCCAGGGGAACCTACGAGCAGTACTTC. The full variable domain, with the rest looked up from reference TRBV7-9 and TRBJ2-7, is DTGVSQNPRHKITKRGQNVTFRCDPISEHNRLYWYRQTLGQGPEFLTYFQNEAQLEKSRLLSDRFSAERPKGSFSTLEIQRTEQGDSAMYLCASSSRGTYEQYFGPGTRLTVT.

The DNA of the CDR3 is TGTGCCACCAGCAGAGATTACCAGGCGGAAGCTTTCTTT. It specifies CATSRDYQAEAFF. The genes are TRBV15 and TRBJ1-1; D not certain. The CDR3 contains 13 residues. From germline, CDR1 is LNHNV and CDR2 YYDKDF (reference sequence). Trimming removed 0 bases at V and 8 bases at J, with 10 bases between.

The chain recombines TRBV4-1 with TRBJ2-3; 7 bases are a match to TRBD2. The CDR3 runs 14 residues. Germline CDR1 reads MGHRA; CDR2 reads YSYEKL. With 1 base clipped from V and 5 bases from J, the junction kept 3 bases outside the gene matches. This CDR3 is CASSQGGRGDTQYF. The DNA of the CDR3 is TGCGCCAGCAGCCAAGGAGGGAGGGGAGATACGCAGTATTTT.

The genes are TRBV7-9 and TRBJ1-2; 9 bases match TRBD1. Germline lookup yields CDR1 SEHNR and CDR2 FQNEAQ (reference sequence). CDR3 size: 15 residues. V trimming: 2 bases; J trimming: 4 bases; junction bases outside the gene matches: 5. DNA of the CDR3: TGTGCCAGCAGCTTATCGGGACAGGGAAGCTATGGCTACACCTTC. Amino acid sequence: CASSLSGQGSYGYTF.

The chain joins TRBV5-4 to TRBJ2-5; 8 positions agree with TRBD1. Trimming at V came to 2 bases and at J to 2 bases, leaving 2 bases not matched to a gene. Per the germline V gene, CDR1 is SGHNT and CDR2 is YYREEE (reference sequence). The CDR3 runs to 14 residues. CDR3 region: CASSFRTGQETQYF. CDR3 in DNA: TGTGCCAGCAGCTTTAGGACAGGGCAAGAGACCCAGTACTTC.

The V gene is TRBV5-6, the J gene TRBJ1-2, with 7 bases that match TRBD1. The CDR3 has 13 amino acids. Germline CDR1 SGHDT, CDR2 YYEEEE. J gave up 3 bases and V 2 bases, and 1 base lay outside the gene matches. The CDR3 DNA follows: TGTGCCAGCAGCTTTGGGACAGACTATGGCTACACCTTC. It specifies CASSFGTDYGYTF.

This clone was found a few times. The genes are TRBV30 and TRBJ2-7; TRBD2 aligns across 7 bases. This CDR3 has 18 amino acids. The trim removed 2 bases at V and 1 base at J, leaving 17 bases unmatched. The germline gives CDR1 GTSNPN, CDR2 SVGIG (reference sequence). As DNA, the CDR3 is TGTGCCTGGAGTACCTCCATCGGGGGGAGCGGGTGGTCCTACGAGCAGTACTTC. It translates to CAWSTSIGGSGWSYEQYF.

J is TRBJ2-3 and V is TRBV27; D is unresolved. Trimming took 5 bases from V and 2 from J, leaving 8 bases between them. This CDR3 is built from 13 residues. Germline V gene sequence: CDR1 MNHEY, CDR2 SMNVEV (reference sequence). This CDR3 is CASSNYLTDTQYF. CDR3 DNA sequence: TGTGCCAGCAGTAACTACCTCACAGATACGCAGTATTTT.

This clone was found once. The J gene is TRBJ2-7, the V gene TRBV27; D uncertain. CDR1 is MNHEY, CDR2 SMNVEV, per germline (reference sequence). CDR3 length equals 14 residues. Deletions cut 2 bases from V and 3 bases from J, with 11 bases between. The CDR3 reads CASSLDPTYYEQYF. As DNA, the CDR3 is TGTGCCAGCAGTTTAGATCCGACCTACTACGAGCAGTACTTC.

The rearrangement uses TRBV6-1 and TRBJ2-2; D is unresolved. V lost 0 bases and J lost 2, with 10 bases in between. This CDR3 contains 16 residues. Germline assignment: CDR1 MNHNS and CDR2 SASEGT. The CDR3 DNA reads TGTGCCAGCAGTGAAGCGACTGCGGTTAACACCGGGGAGCTGTTTTTT. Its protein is CASSEATAVNTGELFF.

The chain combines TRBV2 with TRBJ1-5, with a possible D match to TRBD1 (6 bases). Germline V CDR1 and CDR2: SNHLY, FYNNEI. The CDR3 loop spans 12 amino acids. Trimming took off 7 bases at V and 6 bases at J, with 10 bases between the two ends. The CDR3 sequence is CASKGVGQPQHF. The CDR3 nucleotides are TGTGCCAGCAAGGGGGTCGGTCAGCCCCAGCATTTT.

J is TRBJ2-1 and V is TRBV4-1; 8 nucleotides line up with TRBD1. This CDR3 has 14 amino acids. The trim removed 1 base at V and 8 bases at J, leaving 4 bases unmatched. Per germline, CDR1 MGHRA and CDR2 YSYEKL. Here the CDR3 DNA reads TGCGCCAGCAGCCAAGGCGACAGGGGCGATGAGCAGTTCTTC. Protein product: CASSQGDRGDEQFF.

DNA for the CDR3: TGTGCCAGCAGTCCGGGTCTCCAAGAGACCCAGTACTTC. Protein product: CASSPGLQETQYF. The J gene is TRBJ2-5, the V gene TRBV2; D gene uncertain. The germline gives CDR1 SNHLY, CDR2 FYNNEI. V was shortened by 5 bases and J by 1 base, with 8 bases between the two germline ends. The length of the CDR3 is 13 residues.

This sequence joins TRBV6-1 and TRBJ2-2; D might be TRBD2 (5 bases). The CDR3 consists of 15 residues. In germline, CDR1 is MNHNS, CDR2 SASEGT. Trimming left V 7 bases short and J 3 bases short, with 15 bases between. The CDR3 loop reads CASTFFAGYTGELFF. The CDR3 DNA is TGTGCCAGCACCTTCTTCGCGGGCTACACCGGGGAGCTGTTTTTT.

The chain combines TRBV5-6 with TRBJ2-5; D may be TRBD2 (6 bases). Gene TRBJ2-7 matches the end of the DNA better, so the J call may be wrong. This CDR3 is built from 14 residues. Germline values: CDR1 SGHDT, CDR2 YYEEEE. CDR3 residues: CASSPFRGSYEQYF. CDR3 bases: TGTGCCAGCAGCCCCTTCCGGGGGTCCTACGAGCAGTACTTC.

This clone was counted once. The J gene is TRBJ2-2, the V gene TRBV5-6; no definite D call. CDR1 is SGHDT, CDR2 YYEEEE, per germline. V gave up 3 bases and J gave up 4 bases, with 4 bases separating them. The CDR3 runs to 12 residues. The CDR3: CASSWGTGELFF. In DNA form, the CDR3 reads TGTGCCAGCAGCTGGGGCACCGGGGAGCTGTTTTTT.